Listed here are 6 T cell receptor beta chains from one sample, sequenced in a study of cytomegalovirus exposure and HLA in healthy donors. PCR involved 60 Vbeta and 13 Jbeta primers. Sequencing used immunoSEQ multiplex PCR; TCRdb keeps in-frame clones, though not all of them. Of about 130,000 clones listed, approximately 80% are singletons. The sample comprised PBMCs. The receptors here all came from a man aged 18 to 29 in good health and CMV-seronegative.

V is TRBV11-3 and J is TRBJ2-7; 9 nucleotides match TRBD1. CDR1 and CDR2 from the germline V gene are SGHNT and YENEEA. The CDR3 is 14 amino acids. V gave up 6 bases and J gave up 4 bases; unmatched junction bases: 7. CDR3 in DNA: TGTGCCAGCAGTAACCCGGGACAGGGTTACGAGCAGTACTTC. It yields the protein CASSNPGQGYEQYF.

This chain connects TRBV10-1 to TRBJ2-5; TRBD1 aligns across 7 bases. CDR3 length: 15 residues. Germline V lookup: CDR1 WNHNN, CDR2 SYGVQD (reference sequence). J lost 4 bases, V lost 4 bases, and 9 bases had no gene match. The DNA of the CDR3 is TGCGCCAGCAGTGGACCGACAGGGCTCGGAGAGACCCAGTACTTC. This translates into CASSGPTGLGETQYF.

The gene calls are TRBV27 and TRBJ1-2; 7 bases match TRBD1. The germline CDR1 and CDR2 sequences are MNHEY and SMNVEV (reference sequence). V was clipped by 5 bases and J by 8 bases; unmatched bases: 14. The CDR3 is made up of 15 amino acids. The CDR3 here is CASSRDRGTSGGYTF. The CDR3 bases are TGTGCCAGCAGTCGGGACAGAGGCACCTCTGGCGGCTACACCTTC.

V is TRBV6-5 and J is TRBJ2-1; D might be TRBD1 (5 bases). Trimming stripped 2 bases from V and 8 bases from J, with 10 bases between. Germline V gene sequence: CDR1 MNHEY, CDR2 SVGAGI. This CDR3 spans 13 amino acids. CDR3 DNA: TGTGCCAGCAGTTACGGGGCCGGAGATGAGCAGTTCTTC. Translating it yields CASSYGAGDEQFF.

The chain has TRBV6-1 and TRBJ1-4; no firm D call. The V gene's germline CDR1 is MNHNS and CDR2 SASEGT. With 0 bases removed from V and 4 bases from J, the gap between germline ends came to 9 bases. CDR3 length: 15 residues. Written as DNA, the CDR3 is TGTGCCAGCAGTGAAGCGGGCGGGCTTAATGAAAAACTGTTTTTT. It yields the protein CASSEAGGLNEKLFF.

This clone was detected only a few times. The chain combines TRBV5-6 with TRBJ1-2; 11 bases fit TRBD1. Germline assignment: CDR1 SGHDT and CDR2 YYEEEE. J lost 3 bases, V lost 4 bases, and 14 bases had no gene match. This CDR3 spans 18 amino acids. In DNA, the CDR3 is TGTGCCAGCAGCGGAAGGACAGGGGGCAGTGGGGTCGACTATGGCTACACCTTC. As protein: CASSGRTGGSGVDYGYTF.